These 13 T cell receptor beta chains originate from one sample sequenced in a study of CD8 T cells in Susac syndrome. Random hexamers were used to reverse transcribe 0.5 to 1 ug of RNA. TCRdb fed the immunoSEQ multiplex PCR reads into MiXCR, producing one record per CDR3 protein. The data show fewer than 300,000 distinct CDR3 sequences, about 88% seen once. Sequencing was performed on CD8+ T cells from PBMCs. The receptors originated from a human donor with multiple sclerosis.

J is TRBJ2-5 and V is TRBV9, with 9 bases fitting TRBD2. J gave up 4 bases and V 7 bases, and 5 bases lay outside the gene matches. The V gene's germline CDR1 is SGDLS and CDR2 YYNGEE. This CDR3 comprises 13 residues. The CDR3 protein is CASGTSKRETQYF. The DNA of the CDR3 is TGTGCCAGCGGGACTAGCAAGAGAGAGACCCAGTACTTC.

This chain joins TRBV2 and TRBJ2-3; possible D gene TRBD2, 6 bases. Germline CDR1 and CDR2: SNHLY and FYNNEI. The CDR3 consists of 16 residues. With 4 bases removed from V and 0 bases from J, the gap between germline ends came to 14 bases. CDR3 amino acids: CASSADRRESTDTQYF. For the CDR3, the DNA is TGTGCCAGCAGTGCCGACAGACGGGAGAGCACAGATACGCAGTATTTT.

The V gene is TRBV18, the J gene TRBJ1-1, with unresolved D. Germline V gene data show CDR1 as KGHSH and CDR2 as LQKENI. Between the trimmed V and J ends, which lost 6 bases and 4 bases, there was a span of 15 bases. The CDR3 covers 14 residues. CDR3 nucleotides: TGTGCCAGCTCCGACTATGGGTTGGGCACTGAAGCTTTCTTT. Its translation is CASSDYGLGTEAFF.

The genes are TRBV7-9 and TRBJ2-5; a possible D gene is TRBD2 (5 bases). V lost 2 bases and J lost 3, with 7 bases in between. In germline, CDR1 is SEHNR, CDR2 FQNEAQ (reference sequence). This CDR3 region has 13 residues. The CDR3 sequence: CASSLTEEETQYF. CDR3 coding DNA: TGTGCCAGCAGCTTAACGGAGGAAGAGACCCAGTACTTC.

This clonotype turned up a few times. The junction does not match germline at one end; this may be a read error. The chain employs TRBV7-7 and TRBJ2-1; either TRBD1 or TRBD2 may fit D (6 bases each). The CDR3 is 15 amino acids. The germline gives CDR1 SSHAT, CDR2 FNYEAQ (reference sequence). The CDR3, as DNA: TGTGCTAGCAGCTTAGGGGGGAGCCCCTACAATGAGCAGTTCTTC. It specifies CASSLGGSPYNEQFF.

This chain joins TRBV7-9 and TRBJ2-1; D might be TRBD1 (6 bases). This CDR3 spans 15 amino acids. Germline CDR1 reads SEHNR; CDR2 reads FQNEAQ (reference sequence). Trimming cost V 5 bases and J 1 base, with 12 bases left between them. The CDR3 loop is CASSHRDISYNEQFF. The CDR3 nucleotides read TGTGCCAGCAGCCACCGGGACATATCCTACAATGAGCAGTTCTTC. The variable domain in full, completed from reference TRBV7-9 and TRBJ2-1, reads DTGVSQNPRHKITKRGQNVTFRCDPISEHNRLYWYRQTLGQGPEFLTYFQNEAQLEKSRLLSDRFSAERPKGSFSTLEIQRTEQGDSAMYLCASSHRDISYNEQFFGPGTRLTVL.

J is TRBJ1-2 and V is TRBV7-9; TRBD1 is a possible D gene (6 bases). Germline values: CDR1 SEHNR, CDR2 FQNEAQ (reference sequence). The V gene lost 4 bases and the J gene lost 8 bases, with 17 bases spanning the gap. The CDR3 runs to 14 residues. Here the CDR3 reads CASSSDDRIGGYTF. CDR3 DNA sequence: TGTGCCAGCAGCTCAGACGACAGGATTGGGGGCTACACCTTC.

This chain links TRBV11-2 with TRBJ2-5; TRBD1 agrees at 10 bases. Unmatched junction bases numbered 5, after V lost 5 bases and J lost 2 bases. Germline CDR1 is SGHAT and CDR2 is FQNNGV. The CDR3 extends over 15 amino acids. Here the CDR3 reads CASSMDRGKQETQYF. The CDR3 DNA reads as TGTGCCAGCAGCATGGACAGGGGGAAGCAAGAGACCCAGTACTTC.

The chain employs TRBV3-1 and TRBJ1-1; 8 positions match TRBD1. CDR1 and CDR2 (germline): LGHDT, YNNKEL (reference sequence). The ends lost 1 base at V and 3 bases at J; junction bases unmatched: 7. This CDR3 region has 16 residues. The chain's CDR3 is CASSQAPRGQDTEAFF. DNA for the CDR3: TGTGCCAGCAGCCAAGCCCCCAGGGGGCAAGACACTGAAGCTTTCTTT.

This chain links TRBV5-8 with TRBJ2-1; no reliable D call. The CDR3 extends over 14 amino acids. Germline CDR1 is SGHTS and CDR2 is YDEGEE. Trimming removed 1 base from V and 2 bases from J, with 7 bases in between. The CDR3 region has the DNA TGTGCCAGCAGCTTGTCCGCCCCCTACAATGAGCAGTTCTTC. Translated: CASSLSAPYNEQFF.

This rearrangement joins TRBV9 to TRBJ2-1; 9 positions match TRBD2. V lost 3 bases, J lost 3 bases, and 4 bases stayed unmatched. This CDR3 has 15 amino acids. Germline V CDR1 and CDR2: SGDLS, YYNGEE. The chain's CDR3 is CASSGGLAHYNEQFF. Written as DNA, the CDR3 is TGTGCCAGCAGCGGGGGACTAGCCCACTACAATGAGCAGTTCTTC.

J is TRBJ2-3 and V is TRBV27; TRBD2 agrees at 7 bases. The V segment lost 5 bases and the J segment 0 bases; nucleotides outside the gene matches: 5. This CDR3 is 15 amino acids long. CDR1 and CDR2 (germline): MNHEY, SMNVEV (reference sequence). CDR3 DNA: TGTGCCAGCAGTAGTGATAGCGGGAGCACAGATACGCAGTATTTT. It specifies CASSSDSGSTDTQYF.

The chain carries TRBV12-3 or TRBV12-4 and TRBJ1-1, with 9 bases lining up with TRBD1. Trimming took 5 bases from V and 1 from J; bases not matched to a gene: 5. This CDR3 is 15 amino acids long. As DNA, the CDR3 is TGTGCCAGCAGTCCTCCGGGACAGGGGAACACTGAAGCTTTCTTT. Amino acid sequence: CASSPPGQGNTEAFF.